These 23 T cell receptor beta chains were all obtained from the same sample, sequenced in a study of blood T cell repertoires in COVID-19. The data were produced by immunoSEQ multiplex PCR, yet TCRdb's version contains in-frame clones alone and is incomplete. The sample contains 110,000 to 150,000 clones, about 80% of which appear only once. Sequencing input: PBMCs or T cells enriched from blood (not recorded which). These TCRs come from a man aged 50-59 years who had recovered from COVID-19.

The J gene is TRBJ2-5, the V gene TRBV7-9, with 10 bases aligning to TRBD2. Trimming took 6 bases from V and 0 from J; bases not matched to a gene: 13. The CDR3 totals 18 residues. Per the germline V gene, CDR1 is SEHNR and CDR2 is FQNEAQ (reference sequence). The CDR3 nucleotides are TGTGCCAGCAGGCCCAAGGTCGCTAGCGGGGGTTACCAAGAGACCCAGTACTTC. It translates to CASRPKVASGGYQETQYF.

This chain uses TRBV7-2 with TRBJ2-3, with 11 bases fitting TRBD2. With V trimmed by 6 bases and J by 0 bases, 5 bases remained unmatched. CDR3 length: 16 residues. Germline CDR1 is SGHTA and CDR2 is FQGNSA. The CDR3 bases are TGTGCCAGCAGGGACCTAGCGGGGGGCAGCACAGATACGCAGTATTTT. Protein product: CASRDLAGGSTDTQYF.

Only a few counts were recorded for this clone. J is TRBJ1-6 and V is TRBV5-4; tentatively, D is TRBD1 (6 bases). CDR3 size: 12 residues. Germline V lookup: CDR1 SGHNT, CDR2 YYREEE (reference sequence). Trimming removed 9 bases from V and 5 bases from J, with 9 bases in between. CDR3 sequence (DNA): TGTGCCACCAGGACAGATAATTCACCCCTCCACTTT. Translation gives CATRTDNSPLHF.

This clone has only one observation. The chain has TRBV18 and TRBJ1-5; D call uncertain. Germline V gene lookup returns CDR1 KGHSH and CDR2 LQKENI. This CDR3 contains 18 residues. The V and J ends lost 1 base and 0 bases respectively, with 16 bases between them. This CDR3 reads CASSPRQSGLYSNQPQHF. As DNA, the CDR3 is TGTGCCAGCTCACCACGACAAAGCGGCCTCTATAGCAATCAGCCCCAGCATTTT.

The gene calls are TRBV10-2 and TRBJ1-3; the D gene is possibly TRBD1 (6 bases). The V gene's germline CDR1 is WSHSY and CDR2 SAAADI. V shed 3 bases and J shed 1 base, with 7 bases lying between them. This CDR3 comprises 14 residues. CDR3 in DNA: TGCGCCAGCAGTGAACAGGGTTCTGGAAACACCATATATTTT. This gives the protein CASSEQGSGNTIYF.

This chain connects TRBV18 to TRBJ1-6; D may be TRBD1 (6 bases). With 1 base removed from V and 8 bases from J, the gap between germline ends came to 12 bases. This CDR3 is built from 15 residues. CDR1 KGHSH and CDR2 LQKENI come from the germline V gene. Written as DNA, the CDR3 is TGTGCCAGCTCACCACGGCCGGACAGATATTCACCCCTCCACTTT. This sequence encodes CASSPRPDRYSPLHF.

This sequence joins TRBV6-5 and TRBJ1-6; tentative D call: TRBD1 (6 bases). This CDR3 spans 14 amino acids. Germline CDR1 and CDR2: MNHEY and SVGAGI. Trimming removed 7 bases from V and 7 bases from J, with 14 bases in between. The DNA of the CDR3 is TGTGCCAGCAAGGGAGGGCAGGGGAATTCACCCCTCCACTTT. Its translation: CASKGGQGNSPLHF.

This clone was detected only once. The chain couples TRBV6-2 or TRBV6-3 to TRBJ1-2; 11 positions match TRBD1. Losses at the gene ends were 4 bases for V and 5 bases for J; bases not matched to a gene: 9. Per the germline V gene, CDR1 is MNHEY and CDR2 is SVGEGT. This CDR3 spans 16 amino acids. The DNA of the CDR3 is TGTGCCAGCAGTTCCGGGACAGGGGGAAGCAATTATGGCTACACCTTC. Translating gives CASSSGTGGSNYGYTF.

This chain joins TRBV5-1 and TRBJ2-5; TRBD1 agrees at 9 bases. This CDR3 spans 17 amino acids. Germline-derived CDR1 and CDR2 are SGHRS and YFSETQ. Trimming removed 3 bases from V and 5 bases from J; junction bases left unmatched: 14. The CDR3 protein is CASSSGPLQGATETQYF. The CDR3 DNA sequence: TGCGCCAGCAGCTCGGGCCCTTTACAGGGGGCAACGGAGACCCAGTACTTC.

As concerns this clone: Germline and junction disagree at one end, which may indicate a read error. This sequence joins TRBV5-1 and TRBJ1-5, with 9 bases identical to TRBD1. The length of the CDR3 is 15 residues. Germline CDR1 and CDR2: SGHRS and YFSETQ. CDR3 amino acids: CASRLDRGSNQPQHF. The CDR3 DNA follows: TGCGCCAGCAGGTTGGACAGGGGTAGCAATCAGCCCCAGCATTTT.

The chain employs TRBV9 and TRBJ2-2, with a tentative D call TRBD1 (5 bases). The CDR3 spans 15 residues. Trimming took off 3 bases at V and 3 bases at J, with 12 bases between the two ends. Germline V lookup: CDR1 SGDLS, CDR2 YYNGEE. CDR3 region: CASSDQTEHTGELFF. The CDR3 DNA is TGTGCCAGCAGCGATCAGACAGAGCACACCGGGGAGCTGTTTTTT.

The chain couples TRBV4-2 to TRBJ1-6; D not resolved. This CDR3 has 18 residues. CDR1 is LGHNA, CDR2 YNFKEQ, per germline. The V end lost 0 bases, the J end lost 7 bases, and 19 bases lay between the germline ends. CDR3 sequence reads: CASSQDSFFLPGNSPLHF. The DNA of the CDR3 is TGTGCCAGCAGCCAAGATTCCTTCTTCTTGCCCGGGAATTCACCCCTCCACTTT.

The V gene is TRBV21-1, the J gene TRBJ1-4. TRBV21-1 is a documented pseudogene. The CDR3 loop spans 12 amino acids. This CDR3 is CAPPGVVEKLFF. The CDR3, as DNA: TGTGCCCCCCCGGGGGTAGTTGAAAAACTGTTTTTT.

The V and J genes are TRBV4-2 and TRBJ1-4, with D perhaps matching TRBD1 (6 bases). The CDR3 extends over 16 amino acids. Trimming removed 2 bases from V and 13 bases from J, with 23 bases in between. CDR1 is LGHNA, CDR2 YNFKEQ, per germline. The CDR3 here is CASSQQNREGVRRLFF. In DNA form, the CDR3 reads TGTGCCAGCAGCCAACAGAACAGGGAGGGGGTACGAAGACTGTTTTTT.

CDR3 protein: CASTGTLAGNEQFF. In DNA form, the CDR3 reads TGTGCCAGCACCGGGACATTAGCGGGGAATGAGCAGTTCTTC. The J gene is TRBJ2-1, the V gene TRBV2, with 8 bases aligning to TRBD2. V dropped 7 bases and J dropped 7; count of bases not matched to a gene: 9. The CDR3 sequence is 14 residues long. Per the germline V gene, CDR1 is SNHLY and CDR2 is FYNNEI.

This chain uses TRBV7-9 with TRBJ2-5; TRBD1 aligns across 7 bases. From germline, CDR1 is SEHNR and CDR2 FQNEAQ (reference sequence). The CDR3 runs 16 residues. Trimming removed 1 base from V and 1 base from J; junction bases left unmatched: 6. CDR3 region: CASSLVPGTAQETQYF. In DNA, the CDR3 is TGTGCCAGCAGCTTAGTCCCCGGGACAGCCCAAGAGACCCAGTACTTC.

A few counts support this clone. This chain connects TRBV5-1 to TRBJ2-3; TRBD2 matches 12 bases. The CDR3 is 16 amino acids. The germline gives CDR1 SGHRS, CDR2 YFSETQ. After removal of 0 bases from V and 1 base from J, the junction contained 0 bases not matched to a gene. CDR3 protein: CASSLGTSGGTDTQYF. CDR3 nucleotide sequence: TGCGCCAGCAGCTTGGGGACTAGCGGGGGCACAGATACGCAGTATTTT.

The CDR3 loop reads CASSVALGGDSPLHF. In DNA form, the CDR3 reads TGTGCCAGCAGCGTAGCTCTGGGGGGTGATTCACCCCTCCACTTT. This chain uses TRBV9 with TRBJ1-6; tentative D call: TRBD1 (5 bases). Trimming took 0 bases from V and 8 from J, leaving 12 bases between them. Germline V gives CDR1 SGDLS, CDR2 YYNGEE. The CDR3 runs 15 residues.

The DNA for the CDR3 is TGCGCCAGCAGCGCGGACAGGCCTAGGGATACGCAGTATTTT. It yields the protein CASSADRPRDTQYF. V usage is TRBV5-1 and J usage is TRBJ2-3; 7 bases line up with TRBD1. V gave up 4 bases and J gave up 6 bases; unmatched junction bases: 8. Germline CDR1 and CDR2: SGHRS and YFSETQ. CDR3 length: 14 residues. Looking up the rest from reference TRBV5-1 and TRBJ2-3 gives the full variable domain: KAGVTQTPRYLIKTRGQQVTLSCSPISGHRSVSWYQQTPGQGLQFLFEYFSETQRNKGNFPGRFSGRQFSNSRSEMNVSTLELGDSALYLCASSADRPRDTQYFGPGTRLTVL.

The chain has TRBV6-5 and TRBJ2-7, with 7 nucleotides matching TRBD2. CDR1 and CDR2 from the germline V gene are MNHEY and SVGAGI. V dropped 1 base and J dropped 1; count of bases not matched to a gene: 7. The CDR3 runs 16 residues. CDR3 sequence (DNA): TGTGCCAGCAGTTACTTCCCGACTAGCCAGTCCTACGAGCAGTACTTC. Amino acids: CASSYFPTSQSYEQYF.

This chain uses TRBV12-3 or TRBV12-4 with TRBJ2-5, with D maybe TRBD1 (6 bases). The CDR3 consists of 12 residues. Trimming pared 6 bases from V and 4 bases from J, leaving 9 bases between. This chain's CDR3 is CASRQDRETQYF. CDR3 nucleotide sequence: TGTGCCAGCAGACAGGACAGAGAGACCCAGTACTTC.

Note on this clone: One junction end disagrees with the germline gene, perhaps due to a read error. The CDR3 sequence is CASSQVLVNTEAFF. CDR3 DNA sequence: TGCGCCAGCAGTCAAGTTTTAGTGAACACTGAAGCTTTCTTT. This rearrangement joins TRBV4-1 to TRBJ1-1; D is ambiguous. The germline CDR1 and CDR2 sequences are MGHRA and YSYEKL. This CDR3 has 14 amino acids.

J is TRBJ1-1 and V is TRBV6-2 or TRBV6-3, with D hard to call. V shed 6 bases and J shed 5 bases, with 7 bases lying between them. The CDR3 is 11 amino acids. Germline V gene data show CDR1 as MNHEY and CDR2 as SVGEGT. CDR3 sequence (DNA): TGTGCCAGCAGCCTCGGTACTGAAGCTTTCTTT. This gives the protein CASSLGTEAFF.